The clone carrying this TCR beta chain occurred once. The data were obtained in a study of shared clonotypes between healthy human individuals. Here immunoSEQ multiplex PCR was the method, and the copy in TCRdb shows in-frame clones only, minus some. The sample gives approximately 980,000 clones, around three quarters of which show up once; about 1.5% is in the top ten. CDR3 length: 15 amino acids. V was shortened by 1 base and J by 2 bases, with 11 bases between the two germline ends. From germline, CDR1 is SGHAT and CDR2 FQDESV (reference sequence). The sequence derives from a man between 18 and 35 years old in good health. This rearrangement joins TRBV11-1 to TRBJ2-5; D not resolved. Sequencing was carried out using memory CD4+ T cells sorted from blood. Subset defined: CD45RA-negative fraction. CDR3 DNA sequence: TGTGCCAGCAGCTTAGGAATAACGGATCAAGAGACCCAGTACTTC. Translated: CASSLGITDQETQYF.